This T cell receptor beta chain was sequenced in a study of T cell repertoires in cytomegalovirus infection. Study-level points and caveats: Clonotype analysis showed dominance of the ex vivo response by HLA-C-restricted CMV-specific TCR beta clonotypes.

TCRdb ran MiXCR on the reads and lists one entry per CDR3 protein. Among fewer than 250,000 distinct CDR3 sequences, more than 9% were seen once, and the ten largest hold around 1.6%. This CDR3 spans 14 amino acids. CDR1 and CDR2 from the germline V gene are SGHTA and FQGNSA. V was cut by 2 bases and J by 0 bases, with 7 bases left in between. Within the sample, this clonotype is medium-sized. Its cognate antigen is unknown. V gene TRBV7-2 combines with J gene TRBJ1-2, with D uncertain. Sequenced sample: PBMCs. The origin of this receptor is a human donor in good health (CMV status not recorded). Some clones in this sample may be carry-over from other donors' samples. CDR3 region: CASSLRAANYGYTF. CDR3 nucleotides: TGTGCCAGCAGCTTACGGGCTGCTAACTATGGCTACACCTTC. The complete variable domain, with remaining parts taken from reference TRBV7-2 and TRBJ1-2, reads GAGVSQSPSNKVTEKGKDVELRCDPISGHTALYWYRQSLGQGLEFLIYFQGNSAPDKSGLPSDRFSAERTGGSVSTLTIQRTQQEDSAVYLCASSLRAANYGYTFGSGTRLTVV.